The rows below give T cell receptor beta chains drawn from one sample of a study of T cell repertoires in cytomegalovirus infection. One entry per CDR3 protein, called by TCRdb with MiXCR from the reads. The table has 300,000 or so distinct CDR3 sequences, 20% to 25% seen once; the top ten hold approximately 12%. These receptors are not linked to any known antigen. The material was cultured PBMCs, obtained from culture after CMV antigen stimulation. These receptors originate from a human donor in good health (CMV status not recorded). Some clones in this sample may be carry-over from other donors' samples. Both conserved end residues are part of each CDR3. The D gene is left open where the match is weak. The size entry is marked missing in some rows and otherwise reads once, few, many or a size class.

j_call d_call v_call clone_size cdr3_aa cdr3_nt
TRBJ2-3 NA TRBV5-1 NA CASSLAGKSTDTQYF TGCGCCAGCAGCTTAGCGGGTAAAAGCACAGATACGCAGTATTTT
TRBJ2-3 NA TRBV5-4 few CASSFGTSADTQYF TGTGCCAGCAGCTTCGGGACGAGTGCAGATACGCAGTATTTT
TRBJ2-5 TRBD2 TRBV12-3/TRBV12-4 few CASSSWLAGPVQETQYF TGTGCCAGCAGTTCATGGCTAGCGGGACCCGTACAAGAGACCCAGTACTTC
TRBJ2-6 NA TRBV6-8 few CASSYDSVVAFTNVLTF TGTGCCAGCAGTTACGACTCAGTCGTAGCTTTTACCAACGTCCTGACTTTC
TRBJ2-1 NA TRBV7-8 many CASSLAGSTGNEQFF TGTGCCAGCAGCTTAGCCGGTTCCACAGGGAATGAGCAGTTCTTC
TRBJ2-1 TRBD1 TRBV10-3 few CAIRDSLLLMSQFF TGTGCCATAAGGGACAGCCTCCTTCTAATGTCGCAGTTCTTC
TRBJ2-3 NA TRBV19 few CASSISIGTDTQYF TGTGCCAGTAGTATCTCGATTGGCACAGATACGCAGTATTTT
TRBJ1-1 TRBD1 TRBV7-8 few CASLLRTGGFTEAFF TGTGCCAGCCTCCTGAGGACAGGGGGCTTCACTGAAGCTTTCTTT
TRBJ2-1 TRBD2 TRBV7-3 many CASSSNLGLAGFYNEQFF TGTGCCAGCAGCTCCAACTTGGGACTAGCGGGTTTCTACAATGAGCAGTTCTTC
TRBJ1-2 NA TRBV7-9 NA CASSLGTGTPYGYTF TGTGCCAGCAGCTTAGGCACCGGGACACCCTATGGCTACACCTTC
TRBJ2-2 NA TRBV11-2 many CASSWGDYTGELFF TGTGCCAGCAGCTGGGGGGACTACACCGGGGAGCTGTTTTTT
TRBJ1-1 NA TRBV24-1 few CATSERGTTEAFF TGTGCCACCAGTGAGCGGGGAACGACTGAAGCTTTCTTT
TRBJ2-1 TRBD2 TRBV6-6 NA CASTLTSGNNEQFF TGTGCCAGCACATTGACTAGCGGGAACAATGAGCAGTTCTTC
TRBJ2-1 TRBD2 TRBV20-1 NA CSAPRLAGYNEQFF TGCAGTGCTCCTCGACTAGCGGGATACAATGAGCAGTTCTTC
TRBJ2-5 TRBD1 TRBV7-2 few CASSLPATGGQETQYF TGTGCCAGCAGCCTTCCCGCGACAGGGGGCCAAGAGACCCAGTACTTC
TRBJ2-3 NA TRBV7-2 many CASSLANSPTDTQYF TGTGCCAGCAGCTTAGCGAACTCTCCCACAGATACGCAGTATTTT
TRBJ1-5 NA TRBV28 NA CASSLPSGVGQPQHF TGTGCCAGCAGTTTACCGTCAGGGGTCGGTCAGCCCCAGCATTTT
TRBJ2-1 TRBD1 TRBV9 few CASSQEQGARNEQFF TGTGCCAGCAGCCAAGAGCAGGGGGCGCGTAATGAGCAGTTCTTC
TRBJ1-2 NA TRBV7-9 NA CASSTTDGRYGYTF TGTGCCAGCAGCACGACGGACGGCCGCTATGGCTACACCTTC
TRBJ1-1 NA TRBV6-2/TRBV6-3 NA CASSYRLFTEAFF TGTGCCAGCAGTTATCGCCTATTCACTGAAGCTTTCTTT
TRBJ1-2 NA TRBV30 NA CAWSGQSNYGYTF TGTGCCTGGAGTGGACAGTCAAACTATGGCTACACCTTC
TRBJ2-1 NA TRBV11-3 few CASSHPVTRTHNEQFF TGTGCCAGCAGCCATCCCGTGACTCGGACCCACAATGAGCAGTTCTTC
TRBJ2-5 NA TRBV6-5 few CASRSSGPGGTQYF TGTGCCAGCAGGAGTAGCGGTCCAGGGGGGACCCAGTACTTC
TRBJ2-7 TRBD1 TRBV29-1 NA CSGANRGSFEQYF TGCAGCGGGGCGAACAGGGGGTCCTTCGAGCAGTACTTC
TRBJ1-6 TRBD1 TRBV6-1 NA CASSERDRNNSPLHF TGTGCCAGCAGTGAGAGGGACAGAAACAATTCACCCCTCCACTTT
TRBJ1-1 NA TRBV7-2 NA CASSLQEGTEAFF TGTGCCAGCAGCTTACAGGAGGGGACTGAAGCTTTCTTT
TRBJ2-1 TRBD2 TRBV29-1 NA CSVVTSGMRRRFF TGCAGCGTCGTGACTAGCGGGATGCGTCGGCGGTTCTTC
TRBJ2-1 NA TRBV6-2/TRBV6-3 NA CASSPGLGYNEQFF TGTGCCAGTTCCCCCGGGCTTGGCTACAATGAGCAGTTCTTC
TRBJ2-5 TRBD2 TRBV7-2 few CASSLAPWGGGQETQYF TGTGCCAGCAGCTTAGCTCCATGGGGCGGGGGGCAAGAGACCCAGTACTTC